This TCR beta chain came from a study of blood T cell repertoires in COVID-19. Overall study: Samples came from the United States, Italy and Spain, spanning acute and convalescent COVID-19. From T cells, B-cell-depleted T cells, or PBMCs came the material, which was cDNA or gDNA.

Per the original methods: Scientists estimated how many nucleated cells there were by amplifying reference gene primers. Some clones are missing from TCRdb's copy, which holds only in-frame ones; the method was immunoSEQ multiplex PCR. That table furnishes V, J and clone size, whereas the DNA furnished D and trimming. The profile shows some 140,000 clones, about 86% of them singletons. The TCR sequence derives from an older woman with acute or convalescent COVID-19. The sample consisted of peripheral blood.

The CDR3 loop reads CASSERQYSNQPQHF. CDR3 nucleotides: TGTGCCAGCTCGGAAAGACAGTATAGCAATCAGCCCCAGCATTTT. The rearrangement uses TRBV18 and TRBJ1-5; possible D gene TRBD1, 5 bases. Germline loops: CDR1 KGHSH, CDR2 LQKENI. V was shortened by 6 bases and J by 0 bases, with 12 bases between the two germline ends. The CDR3 runs 15 residues.